This TCR beta chain was identified in a study of OX40 agonist ivuxolimab in advanced cancers. As for this clone: Antigen specificity is unknown.

Autoimmune disease history or systemic immunosuppression disqualified patients. Sampling of blood occurred at baseline, cycle 4 day 1, and cycle 7 day 1. General observations from the study: Among the lowest peripheral clonal expansion occurred in 0.1-3.0 mg/kg partial responders. Antigen specificity remained undetermined for the expanded peripheral T cells.

Germline V gene sequence: CDR1 MGHDK, CDR2 SYGVNS. The CDR3 length is 15 residues. J gave up 5 bases and V 1 base, and 2 bases lay outside the gene matches. Produced via immunoSEQ multiplex PCR; TCRdb's table is partial and in-frame only. In the table there are some 45,000 clones, nearly 80% of which are singletons. The sequence came from an adult with an advanced solid tumor such as melanoma, head and neck, liver or kidney cancer. The chain combines TRBV25-1 with TRBJ1-5; TRBD1 matches 10 bases. This material consisted of CD4+ or CD8+ T cells sorted from blood, taken in a trial of the OX40 agonist ivuxolimab. CDR3 sequence (DNA): TGTGCCAGCAGTGAATTTGGGACAGGGGATCAGCCCCAGCATTTT. Its protein product is CASSEFGTGDQPQHF. The whole variable domain, filled in from reference TRBV25-1 and TRBJ1-5, reads EADIYQTPRYLVIGTGKKITLECSQTMGHDKMYWYQQDPGMELHLIHYSYGVNSTEKGDLSSESTVSRIRTEHFPLTLESARPSHTSQYLCASSEFGTGDQPQHFGDGTRLSIL.